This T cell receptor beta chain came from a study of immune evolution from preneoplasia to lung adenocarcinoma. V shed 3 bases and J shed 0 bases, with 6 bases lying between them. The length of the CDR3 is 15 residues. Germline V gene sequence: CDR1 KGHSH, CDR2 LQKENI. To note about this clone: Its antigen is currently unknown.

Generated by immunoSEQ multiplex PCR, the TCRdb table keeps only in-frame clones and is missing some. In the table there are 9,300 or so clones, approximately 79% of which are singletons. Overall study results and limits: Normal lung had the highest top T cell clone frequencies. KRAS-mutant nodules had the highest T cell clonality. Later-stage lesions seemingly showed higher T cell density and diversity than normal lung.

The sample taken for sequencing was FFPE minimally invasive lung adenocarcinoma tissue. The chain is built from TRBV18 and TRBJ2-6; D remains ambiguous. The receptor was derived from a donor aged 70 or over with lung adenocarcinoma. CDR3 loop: CASSPGSSGANVLTF. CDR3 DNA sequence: TGTGCCAGCTCACCGGGCAGCTCTGGGGCCAACGTCCTGACTTTC.